The clone carrying this TCR beta chain was observed a handful of times. Its antigen is unknown. The data are from a study of CD8 T cells in ankylosing spondylitis. Findings and limits, study-wide: A TCR beta motif of roughly 8 highly homologous variants appeared characteristic of ankylosing spondylitis blood. CD8+ disease-linked clones were present at relatively low frequencies in blood.

There are 16 residues in the CDR3. Trimming left V 6 bases short and J 4 bases short, with 19 bases between. Each CDR3 protein is one row after TCRdb ran MiXCR on the 5' RACE reads. The sample has about 750,000 distinct CDR3 sequences, under 20% seen once. The sequence came from a male donor with ankylosing spondylitis. This chain uses TRBV12-3 or TRBV12-4 with TRBJ2-1; D is ambiguous. The specimen sequenced was blood, either unsorted or a sorted T cell fraction (not recorded which). The CDR3 nucleotides are TGTGCCAGCAGCCGAAGTAGGGTCTCCCAATACAATGAGCAGTTCTTC. Amino acids: CASSRSRVSQYNEQFF.